This T cell receptor beta chain comes out of a study of cytomegalovirus exposure and HLA in healthy donors (dated by TCRdb to the late 2010s). In terms of the full investigation: An earlier analysis of several hundred of the donors reported 250 to 350 Gb of sequence data and 95 million to 130 million unique TCR beta sequences obtained from about 170 million T cells. Donor age, sex, ethnicity and CMV serostatus were compiled alongside the repertoire data. The number of typed donors differed by locus: about 620-630 for A, B, C, DRB1 and DQB1; some 500 for DQA1; approximately 600 for DPA1; and some 450 for DPB1. An earlier analysis of 587 of the donors used high-throughput TCR beta sequencing to judge whether each TCR beta V gene segment behaved as functional or pseudogenic. The study aimed to test whether cataloging public T cell receptors could reveal signatures of past pathogen exposure. The study used immunosequencing to profile the T cell repertoires of approximately 690 subjects and linked those repertoires to cytomegalovirus serostatus. Of the 300 to 400 genotyped donors, 65% to 90% fell in the genetic ancestry cluster associated with self-reported Caucasian donors. To predict cytomegalovirus infection status, the study combined high-throughput TCR immunosequencing, statistical association of individual TCRs with disease status, and machine learning. Besides the first cohort of 500 to 700 subjects, a separate validation cohort made up of 120 different subjects was used. A later genetic analysis used genome-wide SNP genotypes for about 60% of the 666 donors, treating that subset as a discovery cohort. Among approximately 370 genotyped donors of the cohort, an average of approximately 220,000 unique TCR beta nucleotide sequences was sequenced per donor, of which about 18% were non-productive. HLA typing covered class I and class II loci at four-digit resolution. To study patterns of TCR occurrence, a later analysis re-analyzed previously published TCR beta repertoires from 666 donors and added high-resolution HLA genotyping. Every discovery cohort repertoire had been produced on one sequencing platform. Roughly 300 gigabases of sequencing data and roughly 90 million unique TCR sequences were included in an early release covering 500 to 750 HLA-typed donors. Rather than drawing on any new phenotypic data, the later analysis identified candidate immune exposures from TCR beta sequences and the way those sequences occurred across donors. Several DR-DQ haplotypes were handled as single units for association and clustering because linkage in the cohort was strong. General conclusions and limits of the study: The cohort was sequenced for TCR beta chains only, and without alpha or paired-chain data the features that could be detected were limited. A later analysis found that most CMV-associated TCR beta chains appeared HLA-restricted, with HLA associations seemingly driven largely by CMV exposure. For the cohort, immune exposure information was limited to CMV serostatus. The study listed 164 TCR beta chains as associated with cytomegalovirus. Compared with equally common non-associated chains, HLA-associated TCR beta chains in a later analysis were more clonally expanded and had lower generation probabilities. It was suggested by the authors that the approach could potentially be generalized to other disease states and immunological phenotypes. An earlier analysis of approximately 530 of the donors showed that most TCR beta V segments appeared in productive rearrangements either about 90% or about 30% of the time, which broadly matched IMGT annotations. Most TCR sequences were seen in very few donors, while some public TCRs were found in many individuals. A further reported finding was that TCR beta sequences accurately predicted the HLA-A and HLA-B alleles for most subjects in the first cohort. An association between a missense DCLRE1C variant and V-gene and J-gene trimming of TCR beta chains was found in a later genetic analysis and replicated in an independent cohort. Because HLA typing was unavailable for some donors at each locus, only the typed subset was used in association tests. In both the original and validation cohorts, the classifier was reported to diagnose cytomegalovirus status with high specificity and sensitivity. A cluster of highly shared sequence variants was judged likely to be a technical artifact of the sequencing pipeline. Because counts were too low, seventeen rarely observed V segments, including chromosome 9 orphons, were left out of the earlier analysis of 587 of the donors. In a later analysis, several top co-occurrence clusters were reported to appear linked to parvovirus B19, influenza, CMV and Epstein-Barr virus. When HLA alleles, especially DR and DQ, strongly co-occurred, attributing TCR associations to individual alleles was difficult. In a later analysis, 16,951 TCR beta sequences were associated with specific HLA alleles at a false discovery rate of 0.05. The presence/absence analyses assumed that sequencing depth was roughly uniform across donors, and that assumption may not be true. Linkage disequilibrium might explain the correlated functional status among segregating V segments, but an unknown experimental factor could not be ruled out. In vitro tests confirmed that a few of the cytomegalovirus-associated TCR beta chains recognize cytomegalovirus antigens. A later genetic analysis reported fewer N-insertions in productive TCRs among donors in an Asian-associated ancestry cluster than the approximately 700-donor mean. Because the 87-base-pair reads could not distinguish some IMGT-functional V segments, including TRBV6-2 and TRBV6-3, those segments were excluded. In a later analysis, the rate of TCR association differed among HLA loci, with DRB1 alleles having the most associated TCRs and HLA-C alleles having the fewest.

The library was generated by the immunoSEQ multiplex PCR assay. For the multiplex PCR, a mixture combining 60 forward primers for TCR Vbeta segments and 13 reverse primers for TCR Jbeta segments was used. A multiplex PCR assay on genomic DNA amplified the CDR3 region of rearranged TCR beta genes. On the Illumina HiSeq System, the amplified TCR beta libraries were sequenced as 87-base-pair reads. The authors' pipeline ran thus. A later analysis tallied around 87 million unique TCR beta chains across the 666 repertoires, and around 9.9 million of those chains were shared by two or more donors. Raw reads were error-corrected and collapsed into unique sequences by a nearest-neighbor algorithm in which closely related sequences were merged to remove PCR and sequencing errors. CDR3 sequences were aligned to IMGT reference sequences to assign V, D and J gene segments. For a sequence to be retained, at least a six-nucleotide match to both a V gene segment and a J gene segment was required. Rearrangements were classified as productive when the CDR3 lacked stop codons and remained in frame with V and J, and all other rearrangements were classified as non-productive. Following IMGT convention, CDR3 was defined as the stretch from the second conserved V-encoded cysteine up to the conserved J-encoded phenylalanine. The earlier analysis of 587 of the donors excluded any sequence lacking an unambiguous match to a single V gene segment. An earlier analysis of under 750 of the donors called V segments functional above 56.7% productive rearrangements and segregating when the between-donor standard deviation exceeded 5%. To diagnose cytomegalovirus status from the catalog of TCR beta chain sequences, a statistical classification framework was built. In a later analysis, TCR nucleotide sequences were compared against IMGT/GENE-DB human TR gene sequences so that V and J genes could be assigned. A later analysis assigned CDR3 sequences and most-parsimonious VDJ recombination scenarios with the TCRdist pipeline. In a later analysis, each TCR beta chain was defined by its CDR3 amino acid sequence together with its V-gene family, and reads lacking a unique V-gene family were excluded. As a way to deal with suspected cross-contamination and a sequencing artifact, a later analysis dropped 450 to 600 nucleotide sequences that were highly shared and had low generation probability. In a later analysis, a clonal expansion index for each public chain was calculated from normalized within-repertoire ranks of inferred template counts. A later analysis computed generation probabilities with a VDJ recombination model fitted to out-of-frame rearrangements, and checked the results against IGoR. In a later analysis, TCR-TCR, TCR-HLA and TCR-CMV co-occurrence was scored with hypergeometric tests, and a repertoire-size bias correction was applied to TCR pairs. In a later analysis, false discovery rates were estimated by permuting HLA or CMV assignments 20 times. In a later analysis, co-occurring TCRs were grouped with DBSCAN, and TCRdist sequence similarity was added when clustering was performed within HLA-allele-positive subsets. Repertoires with fewer than 30,000 or more than 120,000 public chains, plus five repertoires with anomalous nucleotide sharing, were excluded from co-occurrence clustering. Drawn from immuneACCESS, this table holds only the in-frame rearrangements with V and J called that TCRdb kept. Clones are partly lost; checked studies trace under half to an unresolved V gene and leave the rest unexplained. V and J calls plus clone size are reproduced from that table; the DNA served to infer D and trimming. The table for this sample lists roughly 160,000 clones; about 75% of them were counted only once. Jointly, the top ten make up more than 13% of the sample.

The CDR1 and CDR2 encoded by the germline V gene are SGHRS and YFSETQ. Measured from the cysteine to the phenylalanine, the CDR3 is 15 residues long. Only the CDR3 part of the read is kept: 45 bases, read in frame from the first base. Germline trimming: 4 bases from V, 8 bases from J; junction bases outside gene matches: 10. The cohort consisted of 600 or so healthy bone marrow donors. Cohort members were all nominally healthy when sampled, although unrecorded immune exposures were likely present. The donor was CMV seropositive and belonged to the group of 250 to 300 seropositive cohort members. A peripheral blood sample was collected from each donor, and TCR beta sequencing was performed on peripheral blood mononuclear cells. The Qiagen DNeasy Blood Extraction Kit was used to extract genomic DNA from the blood cell samples. This clone was counted only a few times. Its antigen is still unknown. No base quality information exists; no much larger clone differs at one position.

The V gene is TRBV5-1 and the J gene is TRBJ2-1, and 9 bases in between align with TRBD2. The sequenced material came from PBMCs. This TCR was sampled from a man in his forties or fifties in good health and CMV-seropositive. The encoded CDR3 is CASSLTGTSSDEQFF. The base sequence is TGCGCCAGCAGCCTCACCGGGACTAGCAGCGATGAGCAGTTCTTC.